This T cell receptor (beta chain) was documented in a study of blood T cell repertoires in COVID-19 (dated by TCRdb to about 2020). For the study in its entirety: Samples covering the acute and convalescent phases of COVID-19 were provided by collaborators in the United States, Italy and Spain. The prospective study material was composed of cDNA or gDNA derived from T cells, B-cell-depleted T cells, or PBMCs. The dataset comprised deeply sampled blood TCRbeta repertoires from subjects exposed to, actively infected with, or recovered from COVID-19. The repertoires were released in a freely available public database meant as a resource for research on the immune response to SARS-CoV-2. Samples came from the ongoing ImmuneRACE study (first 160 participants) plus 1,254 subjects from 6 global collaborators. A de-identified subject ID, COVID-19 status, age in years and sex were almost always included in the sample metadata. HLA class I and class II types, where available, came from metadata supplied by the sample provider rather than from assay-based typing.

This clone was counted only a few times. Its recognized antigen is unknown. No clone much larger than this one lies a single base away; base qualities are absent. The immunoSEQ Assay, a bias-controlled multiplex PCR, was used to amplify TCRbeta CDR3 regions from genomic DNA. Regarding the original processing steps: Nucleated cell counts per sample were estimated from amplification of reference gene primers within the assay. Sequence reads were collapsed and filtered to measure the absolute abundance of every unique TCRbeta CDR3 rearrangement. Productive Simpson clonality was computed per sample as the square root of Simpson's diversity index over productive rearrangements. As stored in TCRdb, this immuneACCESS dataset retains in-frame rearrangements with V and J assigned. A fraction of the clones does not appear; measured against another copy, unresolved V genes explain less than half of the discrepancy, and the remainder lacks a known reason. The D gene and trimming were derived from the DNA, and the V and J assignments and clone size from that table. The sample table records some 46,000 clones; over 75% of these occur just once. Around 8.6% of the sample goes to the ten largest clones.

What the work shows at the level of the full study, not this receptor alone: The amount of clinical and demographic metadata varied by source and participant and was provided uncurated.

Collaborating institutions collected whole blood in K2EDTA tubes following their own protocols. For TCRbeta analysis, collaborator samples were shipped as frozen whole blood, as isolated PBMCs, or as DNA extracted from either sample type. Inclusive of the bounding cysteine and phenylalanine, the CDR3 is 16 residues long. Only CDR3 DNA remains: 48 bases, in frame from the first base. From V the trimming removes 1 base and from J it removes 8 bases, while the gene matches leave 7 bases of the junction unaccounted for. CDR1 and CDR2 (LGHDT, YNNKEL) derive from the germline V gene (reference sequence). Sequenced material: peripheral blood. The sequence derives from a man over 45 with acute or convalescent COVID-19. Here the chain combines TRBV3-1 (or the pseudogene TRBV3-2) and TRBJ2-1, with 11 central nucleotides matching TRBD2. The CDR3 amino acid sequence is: CASSQGVAGGPDEQFF. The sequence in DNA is TGTGCCAGCAGCCAAGGGGTAGCGGGAGGGCCAGATGAGCAGTTCTTC.